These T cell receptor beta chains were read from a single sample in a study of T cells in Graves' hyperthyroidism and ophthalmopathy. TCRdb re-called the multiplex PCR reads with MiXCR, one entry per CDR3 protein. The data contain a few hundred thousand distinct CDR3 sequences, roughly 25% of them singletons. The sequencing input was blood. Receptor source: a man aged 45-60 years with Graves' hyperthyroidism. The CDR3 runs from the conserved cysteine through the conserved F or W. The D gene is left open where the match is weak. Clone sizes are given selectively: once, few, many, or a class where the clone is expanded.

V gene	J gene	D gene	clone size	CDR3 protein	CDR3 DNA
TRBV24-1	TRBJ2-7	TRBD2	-	CATSPRDTTSGRPGEQYF	TGTGCCACCTCCCCCCGGGACACGACTAGCGGGAGGCCCGGCGAGCAGTACTTC
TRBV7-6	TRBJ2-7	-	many	CASSTRQEGSEQYF	TGTGCCAGCAGCACCAGGCAGGAGGGCTCCGAGCAGTACTTC
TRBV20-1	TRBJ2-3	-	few	CSARDAGSGTDTQYF	TGCAGTGCTAGAGATGCGGGATCGGGTACAGATACGCAGTATTTT
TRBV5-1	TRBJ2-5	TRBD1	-	CASSAIGTGKETQYF	TGCGCCAGCAGCGCCATAGGGACAGGGAAAGAGACCCAGTACTTC
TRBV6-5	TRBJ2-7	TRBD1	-	CASSYGPGTGGGYEQYF	TGTGCCAGCAGTTACGGGCCCGGGACAGGGGGCGGATACGAGCAGTACTTC
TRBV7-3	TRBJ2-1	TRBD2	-	CASSHHLGLAANEQFF	TGCGCCAGCAGCCACCACTTAGGACTAGCAGCAAATGAGCAGTTCTTC
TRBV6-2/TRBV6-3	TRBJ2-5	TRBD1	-	CAISDEKPGQSRGTQYF	TGTGCCATCAGCGATGAGAAACCGGGACAGTCCCGAGGGACCCAGTACTTC
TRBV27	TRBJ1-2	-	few	CASSDRGWGGYTF	TGTGCCAGCAGTGACCGGGGCTGGGGAGGCTACACCTTC
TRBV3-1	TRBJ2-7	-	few	CASSQDLRGIYEQYF	TGTGCCAGCAGCCAAGATCTTCGCGGGATCTACGAGCAGTACTTC
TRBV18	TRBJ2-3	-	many	CASSPLRDDRTDTQYF	TGTGCCAGCTCACCCCTCCGGGACGATCGCACAGATACGCAGTATTTT
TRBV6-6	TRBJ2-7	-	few	CASSYTKAVSYEQYF	TGTGCCAGCAGTTACACGAAGGCAGTATCCTACGAGCAGTACTTC
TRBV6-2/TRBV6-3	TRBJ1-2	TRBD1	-	CASRARGGYTF	TGTGCCAGCAGGGCCAGGGGGGGCTACACCTTC
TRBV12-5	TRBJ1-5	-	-	CASGLSLTGDQPQHF	TGTGCTAGTGGTTTGTCGCTCACCGGCGATCAGCCCCAGCATTTT
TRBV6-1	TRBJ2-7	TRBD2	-	CASSEDSAGVEQYF	TGTGCCAGCAGTGAGGACTCCGCGGGAGTCGAGCAGTACTTC
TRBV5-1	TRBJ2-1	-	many	CASSRLGDNEQFF	TGCGCCAGCAGCAGACTAGGAGACAATGAGCAGTTCTTC
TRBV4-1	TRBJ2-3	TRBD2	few	CASSQDPSGGGSADTQYF	TGCGCCAGCAGCCAAGACCCCTCGGGAGGGGGGAGCGCAGATACGCAGTATTTT
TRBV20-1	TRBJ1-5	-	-	CSATTTAPGQPQHF	TGCAGTGCTACCACGACAGCCCCGGGTCAGCCCCAGCATTTT
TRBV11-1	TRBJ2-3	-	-	CASSPKSDTQYF	TGTGCCAGCAGCCCAAAGTCAGATACGCAGTATTTT
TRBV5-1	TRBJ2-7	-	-	CASSSSPTLTIEQYF	TGCGCCAGCAGCTCCTCCCCGACACTCACCATCGAGCAGTACTTC
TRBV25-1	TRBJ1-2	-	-	CASSETAGYGYTF	TGTGCCAGCAGTGAAACGGCGGGATATGGCTACACCTTC
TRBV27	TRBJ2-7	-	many	CASSPRGLYLNYEQYF	TGTGCCAGCAGTCCCAGGGGACTTTACCTTAACTACGAGCAGTACTTC
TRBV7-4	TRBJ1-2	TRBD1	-	CASSLRDSTLNCYGYTF	TGTGCCAGCAGCCTTCGGGACAGCACCCTGAACTGCTATGGCTACACCTTC
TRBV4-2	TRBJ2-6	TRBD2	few	CASSQDGLATTSFGANVLTF	TGTGCCAGCAGCCAAGATGGACTAGCGACAACCTCGTTCGGGGCCAACGTCCTGACTTTC
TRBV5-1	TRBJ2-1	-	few	CASSFGASYNEQFF	TGCGCCAGCAGCTTCGGGGCATCTTACAATGAGCAGTTCTTC
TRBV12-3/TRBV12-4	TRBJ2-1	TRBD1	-	CASSKRDRFYNEQFF	TGTGCCAGCAGTAAGAGGGACAGGTTCTACAATGAGCAGTTCTTC
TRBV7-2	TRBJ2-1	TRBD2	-	CASSSIAGGYNEQFF	TGTGCCAGCAGCTCTATAGCGGGGGGCTACAATGAGCAGTTCTTC
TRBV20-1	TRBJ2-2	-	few	CSASEVLTGELFF	TGCAGTGCCTCGGAGGTACTAACCGGGGAGCTGTTTTTT
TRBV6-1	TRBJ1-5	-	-	CASSDYNQPQHF	TGTGCCAGCAGTGACTACAATCAGCCCCAGCATTTT
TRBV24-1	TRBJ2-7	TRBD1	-	CATSDLTTGGSFFCSYEQYF	TGTGCCACCAGTGATTTGACGACAGGGGGCTCGTTTTTTTGCTCCTACGAGCAGTACTTC
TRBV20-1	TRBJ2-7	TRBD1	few	CSALTGSPYEQYF	TGCAGTGCATTGACAGGGTCTCCCTACGAGCAGTACTTC
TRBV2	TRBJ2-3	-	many	CASNLGAGADTQYF	TGTGCCAGCAACTTGGGGGCGGGAGCAGATACGCAGTATTTT
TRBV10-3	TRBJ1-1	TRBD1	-	CAISGGQGNTEAFF	TGTGCCATCAGTGGGGGACAGGGGAACACTGAAGCTTTCTTT
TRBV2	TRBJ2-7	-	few	CASNQDTYEQYF	TGTGCCAGCAATCAGGACACCTACGAGCAGTACTTC
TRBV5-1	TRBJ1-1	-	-	CASSPRQATEAFF	TGCGCCAGCAGCCCAAGACAGGCCACTGAAGCTTTCTTT
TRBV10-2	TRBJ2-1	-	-	CASSPAGWEDFYNEQFF	TGCGCCAGCAGTCCAGCGGGTTGGGAGGATTTTTACAATGAGCAGTTCTTC
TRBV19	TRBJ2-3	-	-	CASSISGTDTQYF	TGTGCCAGTAGTATATCTGGCACAGATACGCAGTATTTT
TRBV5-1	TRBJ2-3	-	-	CASSRWGGGATDTQYF	TGCGCCAGCAGCAGATGGGGTGGGGGGGCCACAGATACGCAGTATTTT
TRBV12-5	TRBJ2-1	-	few	CASGLAPPPDEQFF	TGTGCTAGTGGTTTGGCCCCCCCCCCAGACGAGCAGTTCTTC
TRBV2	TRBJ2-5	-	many	CASRDEETQYF	TGTGCCAGCAGGGACGAAGAGACCCAGTACTTC
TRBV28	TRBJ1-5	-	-	CASKVGSVQPQHF	TGTGCCAGCAAGGTAGGGTCAGTGCAGCCCCAGCATTTT
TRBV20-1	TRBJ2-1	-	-	CSATGLTRMRFF	TGCAGTGCAACGGGACTTACCCGCATGCGGTTCTTC
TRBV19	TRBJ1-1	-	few	CASSPTGMGMNTEAFF	TGTGCCAGTAGCCCCACAGGGATGGGCATGAACACTGAAGCTTTCTTT
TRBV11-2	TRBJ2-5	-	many	CASSLYMQETQYF	TGTGCCAGCAGCTTGTACATGCAAGAGACCCAGTACTTC
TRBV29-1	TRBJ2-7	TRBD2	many	CSVALAGKQYF	TGCAGCGTTGCGCTAGCGGGAAAGCAGTACTTC
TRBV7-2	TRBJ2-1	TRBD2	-	CASSLGGLAGTSSYNEQFF	TGCGCCAGCAGCCTGGGGGGACTAGCGGGTACTAGCTCCTACAATGAGCAGTTCTTC
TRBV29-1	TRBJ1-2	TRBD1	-	CSVDEGTAPGYGYTF	TGCAGCGTTGATGAAGGGACAGCGCCGGGCTATGGCTACACCTTC
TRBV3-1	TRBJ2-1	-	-	CASSQIINEQFF	TGTGCCAGCAGCCAGATTATAAATGAGCAGTTCTTC
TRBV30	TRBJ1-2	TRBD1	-	CAWDRDSANYGYTF	TGTGCCTGGGACCGGGACAGCGCTAACTATGGCTACACCTTC
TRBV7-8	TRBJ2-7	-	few	CASSLVEGVYEQYF	TGTGCCAGCAGCTTAGTTGAGGGGGTCTACGAGCAGTACTTC
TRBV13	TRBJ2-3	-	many	CASSLALKDTQYF	TGTGCCAGCAGCTTAGCATTGAAAGATACGCAGTATTTT
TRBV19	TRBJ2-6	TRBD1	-	CASSKGQSGANVLTF	TGTGCCAGTAGTAAGGGACAGTCTGGGGCCAACGTCCTGACTTTC
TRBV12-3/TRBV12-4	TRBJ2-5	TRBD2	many	CASTPTSGRAGETQYF	TGTGCCAGCACCCCGACTAGCGGGAGGGCCGGGGAGACCCAGTACTTC
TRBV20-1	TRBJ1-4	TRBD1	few	CSAIGTGVEKLFF	TGCAGTGCTATTGGGACAGGGGTCGAAAAACTGTTTTTT
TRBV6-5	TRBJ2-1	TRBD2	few	CASSLASGRTGEGNEQFF	TGTGCCAGCAGTTTAGCTAGCGGGAGGACCGGAGAGGGGAATGAGCAGTTCTTC
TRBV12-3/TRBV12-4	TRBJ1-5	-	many	CASSFLGQPQHF	TGTGCCAGCAGTTTCCTAGGGCAGCCCCAGCATTTT
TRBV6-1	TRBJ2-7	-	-	CASSYNLQGTYEQYF	TGTGCCAGCAGTTATAATCTCCAGGGAACCTACGAGCAGTACTTC
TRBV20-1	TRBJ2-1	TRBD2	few	CSATSARAGGAYNEQFF	TGCAGTGCTACCTCGGCTAGGGCGGGAGGGGCCTACAATGAGCAGTTCTTC
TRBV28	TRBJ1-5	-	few	CASSSLPGHNSNQPQHF	TGTGCCAGCAGTTCCCTCCCGGGACACAATTCCAATCAGCCCCAGCATTTT